This T cell receptor beta chain was identified in a study of blood T cell repertoires in COVID-19. CDR3 length: 13 amino acids. With 9 bases clipped from V and 7 bases from J, the junction kept 9 bases outside the gene matches. Germline CDR1 and CDR2: MNHNY and SVGAGI (reference sequence). Here immunoSEQ multiplex PCR was the method, and the copy in TCRdb shows in-frame clones only, minus some. The repertoire holds about 63,000 clones, with roughly 80% as singletons. Sequenced input: PBMCs or T cells enriched from blood (not recorded which). The clonotype was recovered from a woman aged 40 to 49 with acute COVID-19. This chain uses TRBV6-6 with TRBJ1-5, with TRBD1 identical over 7 bases. The CDR3 reads CASHQGVIQPQHF. The CDR3 nucleotides read TGTGCCAGTCACCAGGGGGTAATCCAGCCCCAGCATTTT.